This T cell receptor (beta chain) was recorded in a study of blood T cell repertoires in COVID-19. Overall study context: Whether acute or convalescent, the COVID-19 samples came from the United States, Italy and Spain. From T cells, B-cell-depleted T cells, or PBMCs came the material, which was cDNA or gDNA.

In the source study's methods: Estimation of nucleated cell counts relied on the amplification of reference gene primers. Generated by immunoSEQ multiplex PCR, the TCRdb table keeps only in-frame clones and is missing some. That table supplies the V and J calls and clone size; D and trimming were determined from the DNA. The table includes a few hundred thousand clones, 88% detected once. The receptor's source is a human donor in a cohort sampled during active COVID-19. Source material: peripheral blood.

This CDR3 is CASSSGPREQYF. In nucleotides, the CDR3 is TGTGCCAGCAGCTCCGGTCCGAGGGAGCAGTACTTC. The chain uses TRBV7-2 and TRBJ2-7; D remains ambiguous. V gave up 4 bases and J gave up 7 bases, with 11 bases separating them. Germline lookup yields CDR1 SGHTA and CDR2 FQGNSA. The CDR3 extends over 12 amino acids.